This is a list of T cell receptor beta chains from one sample in a study of Ad26.COV2.S vaccination and SARS-CoV-2 variants. Some clones are missing from TCRdb's copy, which holds only in-frame ones; the method was immunoSEQ multiplex PCR. This repertoire shows 400,000 to 450,000 clones, more than 80% found once; its top ten account for over 9%. Specimen: peripheral blood, collected in a trial of Ad26.COV2.S vaccine versus placebo. Source of these receptors: a person between 18 and 60 years old who received the Ad26.COV2.S COVID-19 vaccine or a placebo. CDR3s include the opening cysteine and the closing phenylalanine or tryptophan. Fields, in order: D gene, clone size, J gene, V gene, CDR3 protein, CDR3 DNA. The D gene is left open where the match is weak. Size tells how often a clone was seen (once, few, many) or the class of an expanded clone, and some rows leave it out.

>TRBD1|.|TRBJ2-1|TRBV7-9
CATRGTGLANEQFF
TGTGCCACAAGAGGGACAGGGTTAGCCAATGAGCAGTTCTTC
>.|.|TRBJ1-5|TRBV25-1
CASSESATGNQPQHF
TGTGCCAGCAGTGAATCTGCTACAGGGAATCAGCCCCAGCATTTT
>.|.|TRBJ2-7|TRBV20-1
CSASPGSAPSKYF
TGCAGTGCTAGTCCGGGCTCCGCCCCGAGTAAGTACTTC
>.|.|TRBJ1-1|TRBV6-5
CASTQGSHTEAFF
TGTGCCAGCACTCAGGGGTCCCACACTGAAGCTTTCTTT
>.|.|TRBJ2-3|TRBV7-9
CASSLSTDTQYF
TGTGCCAGCAGCCTCTCAACAGATACGCAGTATTTT
>TRBD1|.|TRBJ2-7|TRBV6-4
CASIQRRDRGLVEQYF
TGTGCCAGCATCCAACGGCGGGACAGGGGGCTTGTTGAGCAGTACTTC
>.|once|TRBJ1-1|TRBV7-9
CASSLAGIGEAFF
TGTGCCAGCAGCTTAGCAGGGATTGGTGAAGCTTTCTTT
>.|.|TRBJ1-2|TRBV28
CASSLRTYYGYTF
TGTGCCAGCAGTTTACGTACCTACTATGGCTACACCTTC
>.|.|TRBJ2-3|TRBV6-2/TRBV6-3
CASSYAVPDTQYF
TGTGCCAGCAGTTATGCAGTGCCAGATACGCAGTATTTT
>.|.|TRBJ1-2|TRBV21-1
CASSNPGRGLGGNYGYTF
TGTGCCAGCAGCAATCCCGGCCGGGGCCTCGGGGGTAACTATGGCTACACCTTC
>.|.|TRBJ2-1|TRBV20-1
CSASARSSYNEQFF
TGCAGTGCTAGTGCTCGAAGCTCCTACAATGAGCAGTTCTTC
>.|.|TRBJ1-4|TRBV2
CASTLEGNEKLFF
TGTGCCAGCACACTGGAGGGTAATGAAAAACTGTTTTTT
>.|.|TRBJ1-2|TRBV18
CASSPSFSSGYTF
TGTGCCAGCTCACCATCATTTTCTAGCGGCTACACCTTC
>.|.|TRBJ2-3|TRBV6-5
CASILGDTQYF
TGTGCCAGCATCCTGGGGGATACGCAGTATTTT
>.|.|TRBJ1-1|TRBV5-5
CASSPETGRDTEAFF
TGTGCCAGCAGCCCCGAGACAGGTCGGGACACTGAAGCTTTCTTT
>.|once|TRBJ2-7|TRBV5-5
CASSSSTGLFSYEQYF
TGTGCCAGCAGCTCCTCTACAGGGTTATTCTCCTACGAGCAGTACTTC
>.|.|TRBJ2-1|TRBV7-6
CASSLEGLGSYNEQFF
TGTGCCAGCAGCTTAGAGGGGCTAGGCTCCTACAATGAGCAGTTCTTC
>TRBD1|.|TRBJ2-5|TRBV5-1
CASTGQDGETQYF
TGCGCCAGCACTGGACAGGACGGGGAGACCCAGTACTTC
>TRBD2|.|TRBJ2-7|TRBV10-3
CAISEEWTSGMYEQYF
TGTGCCATCAGTGAGGAATGGACTAGCGGTATGTACGAGCAGTACTTC
>TRBD1|.|TRBJ1-6|TRBV27
CASGTGVSPLHF
TGTGCCAGCGGGACAGGGGTTTCACCCCTCCACTTT
>TRBD2|.|TRBJ2-7|TRBV30
CAWSAGLAGGPPGYEQYF
TGTGCCTGGAGTGCAGGACTAGCGGGAGGGCCTCCGGGATACGAGCAGTACTTC
>.|.|TRBJ1-2|TRBV10-1
CASSASTGDKGYTF
TGCGCCAGCAGCGCTTCGACAGGAGACAAGGGCTACACCTTC
>.|.|TRBJ1-2|TRBV11-2
CASSLDLGASYGYTF
TGTGCCAGCAGCTTAGATCTGGGGGCCTCCTATGGCTACACCTTC
>.|few|TRBJ2-1|TRBV16
CASSQGWEQFF
TGTGCCAGCAGCCAAGGGTGGGAGCAGTTCTTC
>.|.|TRBJ1-1|TRBV7-9
CASSSGRIGVTEAFF
TGTGCCAGCAGCTCGGGCCGAATCGGGGTCACTGAAGCTTTCTTT